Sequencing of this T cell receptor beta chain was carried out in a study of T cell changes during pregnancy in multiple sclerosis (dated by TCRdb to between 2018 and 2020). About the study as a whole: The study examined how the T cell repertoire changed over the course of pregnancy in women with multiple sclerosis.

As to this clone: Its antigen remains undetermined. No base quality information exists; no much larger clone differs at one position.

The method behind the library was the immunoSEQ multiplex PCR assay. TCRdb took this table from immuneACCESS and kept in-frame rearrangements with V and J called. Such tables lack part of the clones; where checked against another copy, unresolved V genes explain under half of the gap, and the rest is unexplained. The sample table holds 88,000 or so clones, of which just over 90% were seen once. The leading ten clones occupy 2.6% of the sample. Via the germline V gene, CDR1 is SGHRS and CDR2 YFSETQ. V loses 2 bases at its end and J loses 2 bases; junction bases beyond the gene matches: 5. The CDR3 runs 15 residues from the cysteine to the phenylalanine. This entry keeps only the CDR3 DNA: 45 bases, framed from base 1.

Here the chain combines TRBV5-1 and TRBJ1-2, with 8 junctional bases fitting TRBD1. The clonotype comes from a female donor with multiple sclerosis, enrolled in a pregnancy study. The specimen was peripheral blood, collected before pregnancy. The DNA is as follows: TGCGCCAGCAGCTTCTTGAGACAGGGGAACTATGGCTACACCTTC. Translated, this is CASSFLRQGNYGYTF.